The clone carrying this TCR beta chain was detected many times. Its antigen is currently unknown. This entry is derived from a study of Graves' ophthalmopathy and Graves' hyperthyroidism. Across the whole study: The authors defined stable hyperthyroidism as no ophthalmopathy within 18 months of follow-up. Study-wide results and limits: Distinction of ophthalmopathy from stable hyperthyroidism by a 13-signature model reached nearly 90% sensitivity and roughly 78% specificity. Blood shared most expanded thyroid clonotypes above 0.001 frequency.

TCR beta CDR3 regions were amplified from RNA transcripts. The workflow started with a first-round RT-PCR run with HTBI primers and then moved on to a second-round multiplex PCR. TCRdb used MiXCR to reprocess the multiplex PCR reads, holding one entry per CDR3 protein. Among around 520,000 distinct CDR3 sequences listed, less than 40% were seen once. The CDR3 is 15 residues long. The germline gives CDR1 MGHRA, CDR2 YSYEKL. The ends were cut back, 4 bases at V and 2 bases at J, with 15 bases in the middle. The chain carries TRBV4-1 and TRBJ2-7; D is uncertain. The sequenced material came from peripheral blood or thyroid tissue (not recorded which). This TCR was recovered from an adult man with Graves' hyperthyroidism. The CDR3 loop reads CASSPIGGRTYEQYF. The CDR3 DNA reads as TGCGCCAGCAGCCCCATCGGTGGGCGGACCTACGAGCAGTACTTC.